The next 22 T cell receptor beta chains were all read from a single sample in a study of cytomegalovirus exposure and HLA in healthy donors (dated by TCRdb to about 2017). Libraries came from the immunoSEQ multiplex PCR assay. For the multiplex PCR, a mixture combining 60 forward primers for TCR Vbeta segments and 13 reverse primers for TCR Jbeta segments was used. TCRdb provides this immuneACCESS table in a form limited to in-frame rearrangements. Some clones are lacking; in checked studies, under half of them reflect an unresolved V gene, and why the rest are absent is not known. The sample table contains approximately 130,000 clones; only one count was recorded for 72% of them. The ten largest clones represent approximately 3.9% of the sample. Input material: PBMCs. These receptors originate from a man in his fifties or sixties in good health and CMV-seropositive.

Here the CDR3 DNA reads TGTGCCAGCAGCACGACGACGGGACAGAGCAATCAGCCCCAGCATTTT. It codes for CASSTTTGQSNQPQHF. The gene calls are TRBV21-1 and TRBJ1-5; the table calls TRBD1, which could not be checked here. TRBV21-1 is reported as a pseudogene. The CDR3 sequence is 16 residues long.

J is TRBJ1-1 and V is TRBV6-4; weak D call: TRBD1 (5 bases). This CDR3 has 14 residues. Trimming took off 6 bases at V and 1 base at J, with 12 bases between the two ends. Germline V gives CDR1 MRHNA, CDR2 SNTAGT. In DNA form, the CDR3 reads TGTGCCAGCAGAGTACAGGAGCAGAACACTGAAGCTTTCTTT. This translates into CASRVQEQNTEAFF.

This clone was found once. The rearrangement joins TRBV19 to TRBJ1-1, with TRBD1 matching over 7 bases. V shed 4 bases, J shed 11 bases, and the junction held 4 bases outside the gene matches. The CDR3 totals 11 residues. Germline V gene sequence: CDR1 LNHDA, CDR2 SQIVND (reference sequence). As DNA, the CDR3 is TGTGCCAGTAGTAGGAAGGGGGCTGCTTTCTTT. It encodes CASSRKGAAFF.

The chain employs TRBV5-4 and TRBJ2-6, with D unclear. Germline V CDR1 and CDR2: SGHNT, YYREEE (reference sequence). The V gene lost 0 bases and the J gene lost 0 bases, with 7 bases spanning the gap. The CDR3 totals 16 residues. The CDR3 DNA reads as TGTGCCAGCAGCTTGGACCAGATCTCTGGGGCCAACGTCCTGACTTTC. Translating it yields CASSLDQISGANVLTF.

In regard to this clone: This CDR3 is also generated by other DNA sequences in the sample. The chain couples TRBV5-1 to TRBJ1-2; no firm D call. Germline V gene data show CDR1 as SGHRS and CDR2 as YFSETQ. Trimming left V 1 base short and J 2 bases short, with 15 bases between. The CDR3 consists of 16 residues. DNA of the CDR3: TGCGCCAGCAGCTTGACATCCACGAACCTCAACTATGGCTACACCTTC. Encoded protein: CASSLTSTNLNYGYTF.

The gene calls are TRBV7-2 and TRBJ1-1, with TRBD1 matching over 7 bases. CDR1 and CDR2 from the germline V gene are SGHTA and FQGNSA. The CDR3 has 15 amino acids. With V trimmed by 2 bases and J by 2 bases, 5 bases remained unmatched. This chain's CDR3 is CASSLFGTDNTEAFF. In nucleotides, the CDR3 is TGTGCCAGCAGCTTATTTGGGACAGATAACACTGAAGCTTTCTTT.

The chain uses TRBV6-6 and TRBJ2-7, with a possible D match to TRBD1 (6 bases). From germline, CDR1 is MNHNY and CDR2 SVGAGI (reference sequence). The CDR3 length is 13 residues. V dropped 6 bases and J dropped 6 bases, with 15 bases sitting between them. The CDR3, as DNA: TGTGCCAGCAGCCCCCAGGGGTACTCCGAGCAGTACTTC. It translates to CASSPQGYSEQYF.

The V gene is TRBV25-1, the J gene TRBJ1-1; D not resolved. Germline V gene sequence: CDR1 MGHDK, CDR2 SYGVNS. V was trimmed by 8 bases and J by 0 bases, leaving 4 bases between them. The CDR3 is 11 amino acids. The CDR3 region is CASLVNTEAFF. The CDR3 nucleotides are TGTGCCAGCCTCGTGAACACTGAAGCTTTCTTT. The entire variable domain, with the rest obtained from reference TRBV25-1 and TRBJ1-1, is as follows: EADIYQTPRYLVIGTGKKITLECSQTMGHDKMYWYQQDPGMELHLIHYSYGVNSTEKGDLSSESTVSRIRTEHFPLTLESARPSHTSQYLCASLVNTEAFFGQGTRLTVV.

The rearrangement joins TRBV2 to TRBJ2-2; 7 nucleotides align to TRBD2. This CDR3 comprises 13 residues. Germline V gene sequence: CDR1 SNHLY, CDR2 FYNNEI. Trimming at V came to 4 bases and at J to 7 bases, leaving 3 bases not matched to a gene. The CDR3 region has the DNA TGTGCCAGCAGTGTGGGGAGGGTCGGGGAGCTGTTTTTT. Translated: CASSVGRVGELFF.

The rearrangement joins TRBV6-5 to TRBJ2-6; 7 bases line up with TRBD1. Germline V CDR1 and CDR2: MNHEY, SVGAGI. The trim removed 5 bases at V and 2 bases at J, leaving 3 bases unmatched. This CDR3 is built from 15 residues. CDR3 in amino acids: CASSTGTAGANVLTF. The CDR3 coding sequence is TGTGCCAGCAGTACCGGGACAGCTGGGGCCAACGTCCTGACTTTC.

This clone was picked up a small number of times. The chain couples TRBV5-1 to TRBJ1-2; D remains unclear. CDR3 length equals 13 residues. CDR1 is SGHRS, CDR2 YFSETQ, per germline. V lost 4 bases to trimming and J lost 10 bases, with 17 bases between them. The CDR3 loop is CASSLSGQLFYTF. The DNA for the CDR3 is TGCGCCAGCAGCCTGAGTGGTCAACTCTTCTACACCTTC.

This clone has just a few counts. This sequence joins TRBV28 and TRBJ2-1; 7 bases fit TRBD1. The trim removed 5 bases at V and 5 bases at J, leaving 9 bases unmatched. The CDR3 contains 15 residues. Germline V CDR1 and CDR2: MDHEN, SYDVKM. The CDR3 here is CASSPGTASDNEQFF. As DNA, the CDR3 is TGTGCCAGCAGTCCTGGGACAGCTAGTGACAATGAGCAGTTCTTC.

The rearrangement uses TRBV21-1 and TRBJ1-6; no check of the table's D call, TRBD1, against the DNA was made. TRBV21-1 is noted as a pseudogene. The CDR3 length is 15 residues. The CDR3 DNA reads as TGTGCCAGCAGCAAACGGGGACAGGTTGAATCACCCCTCCACTTT. Protein sequence: CASSKRGQVESPLHF.

This chain joins TRBV27 and TRBJ2-3; TRBD1 aligns across 10 bases. The CDR3 consists of 13 residues. Per germline, CDR1 MNHEY and CDR2 SMNVEV (reference sequence). V was pared by 9 bases and J by 2 bases, with 2 bases of the junction left unmatched. The chain's CDR3 is CARGTGDTDTQYF. Written as DNA, the CDR3 is TGTGCCAGGGGGACAGGGGACACAGATACGCAGTATTTT.

The rearrangement joins TRBV7-3 to TRBJ2-3; 7 bases fit TRBD2. This CDR3 has 15 amino acids. Unmatched junction bases numbered 6, after V lost 5 bases and J lost 1 base. The germline V gene has CDR1 SGHTA and CDR2 FQGTGA. CDR3 in DNA: TGTGCCAGCAGCACCGGACTAGTGGGCACAGATACGCAGTATTTT. Encoded protein: CASSTGLVGTDTQYF.

The gene calls are TRBV7-8 and TRBJ2-5; D is perhaps TRBD1 (5 bases). Per germline, CDR1 SGHVS and CDR2 FQNEAQ. The CDR3 length is 15 residues. V was shortened by 5 bases and J by 0 bases, with 13 bases between the two germline ends. CDR3 sequence (DNA): TGTGCCAGCAGCCCCACTCAGGACAACCAAGAGACCCAGTACTTC. Amino acids: CASSPTQDNQETQYF.

CDR3 amino acids: CASTRRTERDNQPQHF. The CDR3 nucleotides read TGTGCCAGCACCCGGCGCACAGAGAGGGATAATCAGCCCCAGCATTTT. This chain joins TRBV5-6 and TRBJ1-5; D is undetermined. Trimming removed 6 bases from V and 4 bases from J, with 20 bases in between. From germline, CDR1 is SGHDT and CDR2 YYEEEE. The CDR3 length is 16 residues.

The gene calls are TRBV6-1 and TRBJ2-7, with TRBD1 identical over 10 bases. Trimming removed 8 bases from V and 6 bases from J; junction bases left unmatched: 7. In germline, CDR1 is MNHNS, CDR2 SASEGT. The CDR3 runs to 13 residues. CDR3 coding DNA: TGTGCCAGCGGGGGACAGGGGAGTCCCGAGCAGTACTTC. Protein product: CASGGQGSPEQYF.

This chain links TRBV5-8 with TRBJ2-5; D is undetermined. The J call may be mistaken, given a closer DNA end match to TRBJ2-7. The germline V gene has CDR1 SGHTS and CDR2 YDEGEE. The CDR3 covers 10 residues. CDR3 residues: CASSRYEQYF. CDR3 nucleotide sequence: TGTGCCAGCAGCCGCTACGAGCAGTACTTC.

The chain is built from TRBV25-1 and TRBJ1-2, with D maybe TRBD1 (6 bases). The germline gives CDR1 MGHDK, CDR2 SYGVNS. V lost 5 bases and J lost 8, with 9 bases in between. The CDR3 has 11 residues. The CDR3 region is CASSLGQGYTF. CDR3 DNA: TGTGCCAGCAGTCTCGGACAGGGCTACACCTTC.

This clone was observed a few times. The J gene is TRBJ1-1, the V gene TRBV27; D is possibly TRBD1 (5 bases). The V and J ends lost 2 bases and 1 base respectively, with 8 bases between them. This CDR3 is built from 14 residues. Germline V gene sequence: CDR1 MNHEY, CDR2 SMNVEV (reference sequence). The CDR3: CASSLRGPNTEAFF. CDR3 in DNA: TGTGCCAGCAGTTTAAGGGGCCCGAACACTGAAGCTTTCTTT.

Comment on this clone: This sample also contains other DNA sequences that code for the same CDR3. This chain joins TRBV5-4 and TRBJ1-2; weak D call: TRBD1 (6 bases). Germline CDR1 reads SGHNT; CDR2 reads YYREEE (reference sequence). This CDR3 is 13 amino acids long. V was shortened by 0 bases and J by 5 bases, with 8 bases between the two germline ends. The CDR3 sequence is CASSLDRDYGYTF. CDR3 in DNA: TGTGCCAGCAGCTTGGACAGGGATTATGGCTACACCTTC.